These 28 T cell receptor beta chains were all obtained from the same sample, sequenced in a study of blood T cell repertoires in COVID-19. Sequencing was performed with immunoSEQ multiplex PCR; in TCRdb, only in-frame clones are kept and a portion is missing. The repertoire holds more than 400,000 clones, with 75% to 90% as singletons. The source material was peripheral blood. The receptor set was obtained from a human donor in a cohort sampled during active COVID-19.

This chain links TRBV7-9 with TRBJ2-3; 7 nucleotides agree with TRBD2. V was pared by 5 bases and J by 6 bases, with 8 bases of the junction left unmatched. Germline CDR1 and CDR2: SEHNR and FQNEAQ (reference sequence). CDR3 size: 14 residues. The DNA of the CDR3 is TGTGCCAGCAGCCCCGCGGGAGTGGTGGATACGCAGTATTTT. This encodes CASSPAGVVDTQYF.

The chain combines TRBV7-9 with TRBJ1-2; D is possibly TRBD1 (6 bases). The CDR3 extends over 13 amino acids. The V and J ends lost 5 bases and 2 bases respectively, with 9 bases between them. From germline, CDR1 is SEHNR and CDR2 FQNEAQ (reference sequence). This CDR3 is CASSHDRNYGYTF. In nucleotides, the CDR3 is TGTGCCAGCAGCCATGACAGGAACTATGGCTACACCTTC.

As DNA, the CDR3 is TGTGCCAGCTCACCTCCCAGGGGGCAGGCAGATACGCAGTATTTT. It yields the protein CASSPPRGQADTQYF. The rearrangement links TRBV18 to TRBJ2-3; 8 bases fit TRBD1. V was clipped by 3 bases and J by 4 bases; unmatched bases: 6. In germline, CDR1 is KGHSH, CDR2 LQKENI. CDR3 length: 15 amino acids.

The genes are TRBV24-1 and TRBJ2-1, with 7 bases aligning to TRBD1. Germline V gives CDR1 KGHDR, CDR2 SFDVKD. CDR3 length: 13 amino acids. With 5 bases clipped from V and 9 bases from J, the junction kept 6 bases outside the gene matches. The CDR3 sequence: CATSATGESEQFF. The CDR3 coding sequence is TGTGCCACCAGTGCCACAGGGGAGTCTGAGCAGTTCTTC.

This clone was recorded only once. This chain uses TRBV18 with TRBJ2-2; D gene ambiguous. This CDR3 region has 15 residues. V was pared by 0 bases and J by 4 bases, with 9 bases between. Looked up from germline, CDR1 is KGHSH and CDR2 is LQKENI. The CDR3, as DNA: TGTGCCAGCTCACCACCTAGCCTAGTCACCGGGGAGCTGTTTTTT. Protein: CASSPPSLVTGELFF. The full variable domain, completed using reference TRBV18 and TRBJ2-2, is NAGVMQNPRHLVRRRGQEARLRCSPMKGHSHVYWYRQLPEEGLKFMVYLQKENIIDESGMPKERFSAEFPKEGPSILRIQQVVRGDSAAYFCASSPPSLVTGELFFGEGSRLTVL.

V usage is TRBV10-3 and J usage is TRBJ2-3; 8 nucleotides line up with TRBD2. The CDR3 spans 16 residues. Germline CDR1 reads ENHRY; CDR2 reads SYGVKD. J lost 3 bases, V lost 0 bases, and 5 bases had no gene match. The CDR3 region is CAISESLRGETDTQYF. The CDR3, as DNA: TGTGCCATCAGTGAGTCGTTGCGGGGGGAAACAGATACGCAGTATTTT.

The chain employs TRBV7-8 and TRBJ1-3; TRBD1 might be the D (6 bases). The CDR3 totals 16 residues. V was cut by 5 bases and J by 0 bases, with 14 bases left in between. The germline V gene has CDR1 SGHVS and CDR2 FQNEAQ. CDR3 nucleotide sequence: TGTGCCAGCAGCCCGACAGGACATTCCTCTGGAAACACCATATATTTT. Encoded protein: CASSPTGHSSGNTIYF.

This clone was detected once. Written as DNA, the CDR3 is TGTGCCAGCAACGAAGGGACAGGGATAAGCAATCAGCCCCAGCATTTT. Protein: CASNEGTGISNQPQHF. This rearrangement joins TRBV28 to TRBJ1-5; 9 nucleotides align to TRBD1. CDR3 length: 16 amino acids. Germline values: CDR1 MDHEN, CDR2 SYDVKM. The junction had 8 bases not matched to a gene; V was cut back by 7 bases and J by 1 base.

This chain joins TRBV11-2 and TRBJ1-1; D is undetermined. This CDR3 has 13 residues. CDR1 and CDR2 from the germline V gene are SGHAT and FQNNGV. V lost 3 bases, J lost 1 base, and 6 bases lay in between. CDR3 amino acids: CASSFDKNTEAFF. The DNA for the CDR3 is TGTGCCAGCAGCTTTGACAAGAACACTGAAGCTTTCTTT.

This sequence joins TRBV11-2 and TRBJ2-1, with a tentative D call TRBD2 (6 bases). Per germline, CDR1 SGHAT and CDR2 FQNNGV. Trimming took 1 base from V and 6 from J, leaving 19 bases between them. This CDR3 is built from 17 residues. CDR3 nucleotide sequence: TGTGCCAGCAGCTTAGCACGTCTAGCGTCCCTTTCCAATGAGCAGTTCTTC. Its protein product is CASSLARLASLSNEQFF.

This chain joins TRBV4-2 and TRBJ2-1, with 13 bases matching TRBD2. V was clipped by 0 bases and J by 7 bases; unmatched bases: 18. CDR1 is LGHNA and CDR2 is YNFKEQ in the germline V gene. This CDR3 has 21 amino acids. The CDR3 reads CASSQEQHQGLAGRWLNEQFF. The CDR3 bases are TGTGCCAGCAGCCAAGAACAACACCAGGGACTAGCGGGGCGGTGGCTTAATGAGCAGTTCTTC.

The rearrangement uses TRBV25-1 and TRBJ2-4, with D possibly being TRBD1 (5 bases). This CDR3 has 15 amino acids. Germline V CDR1 and CDR2: MGHDK, SYGVNS. Trimming stripped 3 bases from V and 9 bases from J, with 18 bases between. The CDR3 nucleotides are TGTGCCAGCAGTGAGCGAAACCAGGGATGGGGCATTCAGTACTTC. Its translation: CASSERNQGWGIQYF. Drawing the rest from reference TRBV25-1 and TRBJ2-4, the complete variable domain is EADIYQTPRYLVIGTGKKITLECSQTMGHDKMYWYQQDPGMELHLIHYSYGVNSTEKGDLSSESTVSRIRTEHFPLTLESARPSHTSQYLCASSERNQGWGIQYFGAGTRLSVL.

The chain carries TRBV28 and TRBJ1-2; 8 bases match TRBD1. V gave up 8 bases and J gave up 6 bases; unmatched junction bases: 8. Germline CDR1 reads MDHEN; CDR2 reads SYDVKM. This CDR3 region has 13 residues. This CDR3 is CASRSTGDDGYTF. The CDR3, as DNA: TGTGCCAGCCGTTCGACAGGGGATGATGGCTACACCTTC.

The rearrangement joins TRBV6-5 to TRBJ1-3; TRBD1 might be the D (6 bases). V dropped 6 bases and J dropped 4 bases, with 16 bases sitting between them. In germline, CDR1 is MNHEY, CDR2 SVGAGI. The CDR3 contains 15 residues. The CDR3 nucleotides read TGTGCCAGCAGCCCGGAGTGGGACACGGGAAACACCATATATTTT. This encodes CASSPEWDTGNTIYF.

The chain couples TRBV3-1 (or the pseudogene TRBV3-2) to TRBJ2-7; 11 bases are a match to TRBD2. Germline CDR1 LGHDT, CDR2 YNNKEL (reference sequence). The CDR3 runs to 15 residues. Trimming at V came to 3 bases and at J to 2 bases, leaving 3 bases not matched to a gene. CDR3 loop: CASSQGLAEAYEQYF. The DNA for the CDR3 is TGTGCCAGCAGCCAGGGACTAGCGGAGGCCTACGAGCAGTACTTC.

J is TRBJ2-1 and V is TRBV28; tentative D call: TRBD1 (6 bases). V was pared by 8 bases and J by 5 bases, with 13 bases between. Germline lookup yields CDR1 MDHEN and CDR2 SYDVKM. CDR3 length equals 13 residues. CDR3 protein: CASADRSDNEQFF. The CDR3 coding sequence is TGTGCCAGCGCAGACAGGTCGGACAATGAGCAGTTCTTC. Combining the CDR3 with reference TRBV28 and TRBJ2-1 gives the whole variable domain DVKVTQSSRYLVKRTGEKVFLECVQDMDHENMFWYRQDPGLGLRLIYFSYDVKMKEKGDIPEGYSVSREKKERFSLILESASTNQTSMYLCASADRSDNEQFFGPGTRLTVL.

The genes are TRBV12-3 or TRBV12-4 and TRBJ2-5; D remains ambiguous. This CDR3 is 13 amino acids long. Between the trimmed V and J ends, which lost 3 bases and 5 bases, there was a span of 10 bases. The CDR3 here is CASSFVPFETQYF. Here the CDR3 DNA reads TGTGCCAGCAGTTTCGTCCCCTTCGAGACCCAGTACTTC.

This chain joins TRBV11-2 and TRBJ2-2; D uncertain. This CDR3 is built from 13 residues. The V gene lost 6 bases and the J gene lost 4 bases, with 9 bases spanning the gap. Germline V gene sequence: CDR1 SGHAT, CDR2 FQNNGV. CDR3 region: CASSRRGTGELFF. For the CDR3, the DNA is TGTGCCAGCAGTAGGCGAGGCACCGGGGAGCTGTTTTTT.

The chain is built from TRBV4-1 and TRBJ2-5; 10 bases match TRBD2. CDR1 MGHRA and CDR2 YSYEKL come from the germline V gene. V was clipped by 0 bases and J by 1 base; unmatched bases: 8. The CDR3 spans 18 residues. The CDR3 protein is CASSQDRLAGAVQETQYF. The CDR3 DNA follows: TGCGCCAGCAGCCAAGATCGGCTAGCGGGAGCGGTCCAAGAGACCCAGTACTTC.

This chain uses TRBV7-3 with TRBJ2-2; tentative D call: TRBD2 (6 bases). Per germline, CDR1 SGHTA and CDR2 FQGTGA. CDR3 length equals 18 residues. V gave up 4 bases and J gave up 1 base, with 19 bases separating them. The CDR3 is CASSSLRRGRGNTGELFF. CDR3 in DNA: TGTGCCAGCAGCTCTCTACGGCGGGGCCGGGGGAACACCGGGGAGCTGTTTTTT.

This rearrangement joins TRBV9 to TRBJ2-3; 10 nucleotides match TRBD2. Germline CDR1 is SGDLS and CDR2 is YYNGEE. CDR3 length equals 16 residues. Trimming took 2 bases from V and 2 from J; bases not matched to a gene: 5. Written as DNA, the CDR3 is TGTGCCAGCAGCGTTACCCTAGCGGGAGACACAGATACGCAGTATTTT. As protein: CASSVTLAGDTDTQYF.

This clone was counted a single time. The chain carries TRBV30 and TRBJ2-1; D perhaps matches TRBD2 (5 bases). The CDR3 extends over 12 amino acids. Germline-derived CDR1 and CDR2 are GTSNPN and SVGIG (reference sequence). The V gene lost 1 base and the J gene lost 6 bases, with 7 bases spanning the gap. In nucleotides, the CDR3 is TGTGCCTGGAGTGAGAGGGTCAATGAGCAGTTCTTC. Amino acids: CAWSERVNEQFF.

The chain employs TRBV6-6 and TRBJ2-7; the D gene is possibly TRBD2 (6 bases). This CDR3 region has 14 residues. V was trimmed by 0 bases and J by 3 bases, leaving 9 bases between them. Germline values: CDR1 MNHNY, CDR2 SVGAGI (reference sequence). In nucleotides, the CDR3 is TGTGCCAGCAGTTACTCGGAGGGGCTCTACGAGCAGTACTTC. Encoded protein: CASSYSEGLYEQYF.

This chain connects TRBV7-3 to TRBJ2-2; 10 bases fit TRBD2. The CDR3 totals 17 residues. Germline CDR1 reads SGHTA; CDR2 reads FQGTGA. Losses at the gene ends were 5 bases for V and 4 bases for J; bases not matched to a gene: 10. The chain's CDR3 is CASSQTAGGPGTGELFF. The DNA of the CDR3 is TGTGCCAGCAGCCAAACAGCGGGAGGGCCAGGCACCGGGGAGCTGTTTTTT. Based on the CDR3 plus reference TRBV7-3 and TRBJ2-2, the full variable domain is GAGVSQTPSNKVTEKGKYVELRCDPISGHTALYWYRQSLGQGPEFLIYFQGTGAADDSGLPNDRFFAVRPEGSVSTLKIQRTERGDSAVYLCASSQTAGGPGTGELFFGEGSRLTVL.

Regarding this clone: An end of the junction does not agree with germline; a read error may underlie this. At the DNA level, this CDR3 is encoded by other sequences in the same sample as well. The gene calls are TRBV7-9 and TRBJ1-2, with D possibly matching TRBD1 (5 bases). This CDR3 is 12 amino acids long. The germline CDR1 and CDR2 sequences are SEHNR and FQNEAQ (reference sequence). CDR3 sequence: CASSVQGWGYTF. The CDR3 DNA sequence: TGTGCCAGCAGCGTGCAGGGTTGGGGCTACACTTTC.

This clone was observed a handful of times. The chain links TRBV27 to TRBJ1-1, with 12 nucleotides matching TRBD1. The CDR3 spans 17 residues. Trimming removed 6 bases from V and 5 bases from J; junction bases left unmatched: 13. CDR1 is MNHEY, CDR2 SMNVEV, per germline (reference sequence). This CDR3 is CASSIPRDRGLGTEAFF. The CDR3 nucleotides read TGTGCCAGCAGCATTCCCCGGGACAGGGGGCTGGGGACTGAAGCTTTCTTT.

This clone has just a few counts. The chain carries TRBV5-1 and TRBJ2-7, with 7 bases fitting TRBD1. The CDR3 spans 14 residues. With 4 bases clipped from V and 2 bases from J, the junction kept 6 bases outside the gene matches. Germline V gene sequence: CDR1 SGHRS, CDR2 YFSETQ. The CDR3 spells CASSAGTETYEQYF. CDR3 nucleotide sequence: TGCGCCAGCAGCGCTGGGACAGAAACCTACGAGCAGTACTTC.

The chain links TRBV4-1 to TRBJ2-7; 11 positions match TRBD2. Trimming at V came to 3 bases and at J to 1 base, leaving 5 bases not matched to a gene. The CDR3 spans 16 residues. CDR1 is MGHRA, CDR2 YSYEKL, per germline. The DNA of the CDR3 is TGCGCCAGCAGCCAGTACGGGACTAGCGGATCCTACGAGCAGTACTTC. Amino acids: CASSQYGTSGSYEQYF.